These 30 T cell receptor beta chains were sequenced from one sample in a study of tumor and adjacent non-tumor tissue in lung cancer (dated by TCRdb to the late 2010s). RNA was isolated from bulk, unsorted tissue, and RNA quality was assessed with a NanoDrop ND-1000 and an Agilent 2100. The library came from multiplex PCR. Sequencing was carried out with an Illumina HiSeq 2500. Following protocols modified from ARM-PCR, the researchers constructed TCRbeta libraries through three rounds of nested PCR with primers (Table S4). TCRdb reanalyzed the raw reads on its own, using fastp at Q25 for trimming and MiXCR for clone calling, and kept in-frame beta chains. Rows matching on CDR3 protein sequence are summarized as one entry with the most common DNA and genes. Here the sample has 84,000 or so distinct CDR3 sequences; about three fifths occur a single time. The ten largest make up more than 14% of the sample.

Source material: lung tumor tissue. The receptors were sampled from an older man with non-small cell lung cancer.

This clonotype is a singleton in its sample. Compared with germline, one end of the junction differs, possibly owing to a read error. This rearrangement joins TRBV12-3 or TRBV12-4 to TRBJ1-4; tentatively, D is TRBD1 (5 bases). This CDR3 spans 16 amino acids. The CDR3 region is CVSSSLQTEANEKLFF. The CDR3 DNA reads as TGTGTCAGCAGCTCCCTCCAGACAGAGGCTAATGAAAAACTGTTTTTT.

Turning to this clonotype: This could be a read error, since a much larger clone is one nucleotide away. The genes are TRBV7-9 and TRBJ2-7, with a tentative D call TRBD2 (6 bases). This CDR3 spans 11 amino acids. Germline-derived CDR1 and CDR2 are SEHNR and FQNEAQ (reference sequence). V was cut by 10 bases and J by 9 bases, with 16 bases left in between. Here the CDR3 reads CANTTEGMQYF. Written as DNA, the CDR3 is TGTGCCAACACCACGGAGGGGATGCAGTACTTC.

As DNA, the CDR3 is TGTGTCACCTTACTGGGACAGGGGGCGCTCGGCAATGAAAAACTGTTTTTT. It encodes CVTLLGQGALGNEKLFF. This chain joins TRBV6-5 and TRBJ1-4; TRBD1 aligns across 12 bases. There are 17 residues in the CDR3. Germline V gene data show CDR1 as MNHEY and CDR2 as SVGAGI.

Turning to this clonotype: A read error may account for a junction end that differs from germline. V and J are TRBV11-2 and TRBJ2-3; 8 bases match TRBD2. The CDR3 is made up of 18 amino acids. Per the germline V gene, CDR1 is SGHAT and CDR2 is FQNNGV. This CDR3 reads CASSLTSGTSVSIDTQYF. The CDR3 DNA follows: TGTGCCAGCAGTTTAACGTCCGGGACTAGTGTTAGCATAGATACGCAGTATTTT.

This clonotype was observed many times. The J gene is TRBJ1-5, the V gene TRBV12-3 or TRBV12-4; a possible D gene is TRBD1 (6 bases). Trimming took off 7 bases at V and 5 bases at J, with 12 bases between the two ends. The CDR3 spans 13 residues. The CDR3 nucleotides are TGTGCCAGCAATCAACAGGGACATCAGCCCCAGCATTTT. This translates into CASNQQGHQPQHF.

On this clonotype itself: The junction departs from the called germline gene at one end, perhaps through a read error. The chain carries TRBV7-9 and TRBJ2-1, with D unclear. Germline-derived CDR1 and CDR2 are SEHNR and FQNEAQ (reference sequence). CDR3 size: 12 residues. The CDR3 DNA sequence: TGCGCCAGCAGCCTAGTAGTCGGTGAGCAGTTCTTC. Translated, it gives CASSLVVGEQFF.

This clonotype was counted ten times or more. CDR3 coding DNA: TGTGCCAGCTTACGTCCGGGGGGCAGCGACGAGCAGTACTTC. As protein: CASLRPGGSDEQYF. This sequence joins TRBV6-1 and TRBJ2-7, with D tentatively TRBD2 (7 bases). Trimming left V 8 bases short and J 5 bases short, with 19 bases between. This CDR3 contains 14 residues. CDR1 is MNHNS and CDR2 is SASEGT in the germline V gene.

This clonotype showed up just once. One junction end does not reproduce the germline sequence, and a read error may be involved. J is TRBJ2-5 and V is TRBV13; the D is unclear. CDR1 is PRHDT and CDR2 is FYEKMQ in the germline V gene (reference sequence). CDR3 length equals 14 residues. Here the CDR3 reads CASSFLRGQDTQHF. CDR3 coding DNA: TGTGCCAGCAGCTTCTTAAGAGGCCAAGATACCCAGCACTTC.

On this clonotype: The junction differs from germline at one of its ends, possibly a read error. V is TRBV6-6 and J is TRBJ1-1; the D is unclear. Germline V gene sequence: CDR1 MNHNY, CDR2 SVGAGI (reference sequence). This CDR3 contains 14 residues. CDR3 protein: CASSPGSKRADAFF. DNA of the CDR3: TGTGCTAGCAGTCCCGGTAGTAAGAGGGCTGATGCTTTCTTT.

Many counts were recorded for this clonotype. The gene calls are TRBV7-9 and TRBJ2-5, with D possibly being TRBD2 (5 bases). With 5 bases removed from V and 2 bases from J, the gap between germline ends came to 12 bases. This CDR3 is 14 amino acids long. The germline V gene has CDR1 SEHNR and CDR2 FQNEAQ (reference sequence). As DNA, the CDR3 is TGTGCCAGCAGCGCGAAGACGGGGCAAGAGACCCAGTACTTC. Amino acid sequence: CASSAKTGQETQYF.

Worth noting for this clonotype: Germline and junction disagree at one end, which may indicate a read error. J is TRBJ2-3 and V is TRBV4-1; D uncertain. The CDR3 loop spans 14 amino acids. The germline V gene has CDR1 MGHRA and CDR2 YSYEKL. Here the CDR3 reads CASSQNRITDTQYF. The CDR3 DNA follows: TGTGCCAGCAGCCAAAATAGGATAACAGATACGCAGTATTTT.

Details on this clonotype: A junction boundary mismatches the germline segment, possibly from a read error. The chain uses TRBV20-1 and TRBJ2-3, with D possibly being TRBD1 or TRBD2 (6 bases each). The CDR3 totals 13 residues. From germline, CDR1 is DFQATT and CDR2 SNEGSKA (reference sequence). The CDR3 loop reads CSAREWGRDMQYF. The DNA for the CDR3 is TGCAGTGCTAGAGAATGGGGGCGGGATATGCAGTATTTT.

A remark on this clonotype: Since no conserved phenylalanine or tryptophan closes the CDR3, a read error is the likely cause. The DNA is omitted, as the CDR3 cannot be located on it reliably, and the CDR3 follows TCRdb's listing. The chain links TRBV6-1 to TRBJ2-1; TRBD2, the D gene given by the table, was not confirmed from the DNA. Germline V CDR1 and CDR2: MNHNS, SASEGT. With termini counted, the CDR3 has 11 amino acids. The CDR3 region is CASRGGNEQLI.

The rearrangement links TRBV29-1 to TRBJ1-2, with D possibly TRBD1 on 5 matching bases. The CDR3 length is 12 residues. Germline V lookup: CDR1 SQVTM, CDR2 ANQGSEA. V was trimmed by 3 bases and J by 4 bases, leaving 9 bases between them. The CDR3: CSVEAGSYGYTF. The CDR3 nucleotides read TGCAGCGTTGAGGCAGGGTCCTATGGCTACACCTTC.

This clonotype was seen a few times. A much larger clone differs from this one at a single base, so this may be a read error. V gene TRBV4-1 combines with J gene TRBJ2-2, with TRBD2 matching over 13 bases. The CDR3 covers 18 residues. Germline CDR1 MGHRA, CDR2 YSYEKL. The DNA of the CDR3 is TGCGTCAGCAGCCAAGTCGGACTAGCGGGGGCCGACACCGGGGAGCTGTTTTTT. Amino acids: CVSSQVGLAGADTGELFF.

This rearrangement joins TRBV29-1 to TRBJ1-1; the match to TRBD1 covers 7 bases. Germline V gene sequence: CDR1 SQVTM, CDR2 ANQGSEA. The CDR3 has 12 amino acids. Here the CDR3 reads CSVGTVIAEAFF. CDR3 bases: TGCAGTGTGGGGACAGTAATCGCTGAAGCTTTCTTT.

This clonotype was found many times. The rearrangement uses TRBV28 and TRBJ1-2; TRBD1 might be the D (5 bases). The CDR3 sequence is 15 residues long. The V end lost 5 bases, the J end lost 0 bases, and 13 bases lay between the germline ends. Germline V gene lookup returns CDR1 MDHEN and CDR2 SYDVKM. As DNA, the CDR3 is TGTGCCAGCAGTGCGCCCGGGGCTGCTAACTATGGCTACACCTTC. Encoded protein: CASSAPGAANYGYTF.

The V and J genes are TRBV4-1 and TRBJ1-1; TRBD1 agrees at 8 bases. This CDR3 has 16 residues. J was trimmed by 6 bases and V by 7 bases; bases with no gene match: 16. Germline V CDR1 and CDR2: MGHRA, YSYEKL. CDR3 nucleotides: TGCGCCAGCAACCAGGCCCTCGGACAGGGTTGGGCTGAAGCTTTCTTT. Translating it yields CASNQALGQGWAEAFF.

Concerning this clonotype: This CDR3 is missing its conserved last phenylalanine or tryptophan, likely due to a read error. The DNA is omitted, as the CDR3 cannot be located on it reliably, and the CDR3 follows TCRdb's listing. The rearrangement links TRBV4-1 to TRBJ2-1. The CDR3 spans 13 residues, counting both ends. Germline V gives CDR1 MGHRA, CDR2 YSYEKL. The CDR3 loop reads CASSQIRDPWVYL.

This clonotype appeared a few times. A much larger clone lies a single base off, so this may be a read error. The V call is TRBV4-1, the J call TRBJ2-1; D is uncertain. The V and J ends lost 4 bases and 3 bases respectively, with 10 bases between them. Germline lookup yields CDR1 MGHRA and CDR2 YSYEKL. The CDR3 has 14 residues. DNA of the CDR3: TGCGCCAGCAGCCTAAAAGGCAGCTACAATGAGCAGTTCTTC. This encodes CASSLKGSYNEQFF.

This clonotype was observed once. At one end, the junction sequence differs from germline, possibly due to a read error. V usage is TRBV6-6 and J usage is TRBJ2-3; no reliable D call. The CDR3 covers 16 residues. Germline V gene data show CDR1 as MNHNY and CDR2 as SVGAGI (reference sequence). CDR3 in DNA: TGTACCAGCAGACCCCGAACGGGTGCTAGGGCAGATACGCAGTATTTT. This encodes CTSRPRTGARADTQYF.

DNA of the CDR3: TGCAGTGCTAGAGATACCTTCTCTGCTGGCGGAAGACTATACGAGCAGTACTTC. Its translation is CSARDTFSAGGRLYEQYF. V is TRBV20-1 and J is TRBJ2-7; D is possibly TRBD2 (5 bases). Germline V CDR1 and CDR2: DFQATT, SNEGSKA (reference sequence). With 0 bases removed from V and 4 bases from J, the gap between germline ends came to 25 bases. There are 18 residues in the CDR3.

This clonotype was recorded a few times. The J gene is TRBJ2-1, the V gene TRBV5-1; unclear D gene. CDR3 length: 14 residues. Germline V gene data show CDR1 as SGHRS and CDR2 as YFSETQ. The germline V and J ends were trimmed by 3 bases and 2 bases, with 9 bases remaining between them. This CDR3 is CASSYTTTYNEQFF. For the CDR3, the DNA is TGCGCCAGCAGCTACACTACGACCTACAATGAGCAGTTCTTC.

Comments on this clonotype: A much larger clone is a single base away; this may be a read error. The rearrangement links TRBV10-3 to TRBJ2-7, with a possible D match to TRBD1 (5 bases). The germline V gene has CDR1 ENHRY and CDR2 SYGVKD. This CDR3 has 12 residues. Deletions cut 3 bases from V and 13 bases from J, with 16 bases between. The CDR3 coding sequence is TGTGCCATCAGTGAAGCCGATACAGGAACATACTTC. Its translation: CAISEADTGTYF.

This rearrangement joins TRBV6-6 to TRBJ1-5; 9 bases agree with TRBD1. The CDR3 is 16 residues long. Looked up from germline, CDR1 is MNHNY and CDR2 is SVGAGI (reference sequence). Trimming removed 0 bases from V and 13 bases from J; junction bases left unmatched: 13. The CDR3 loop is CASSYSGTGKVQHQHF. In DNA, the CDR3 is TGTGCCAGCAGTTACTCCGGGACAGGGAAGGTGCAGCATCAGCATTTT.

CDR3 DNA: TGTGCCAGCAGTGGGCAGAGGGCCCCCAGGGAGCTGTTTTTT. It encodes CASSGQRAPRELFF. The chain is built from TRBV6-5 and TRBJ2-2; possible D gene TRBD2, 5 bases. The germline gives CDR1 MNHEY, CDR2 SVGAGI. V was trimmed by 5 bases and J by 9 bases, leaving 16 bases between them. This CDR3 region has 14 residues.

By share, this clonotype ranks as medium-sized. The chain has TRBV11-2 and TRBJ2-7; D is ambiguous. The CDR3 spans 13 residues. Germline CDR1 and CDR2: SGHAT and FQNNGV. Trimming took 4 bases from V and 4 from J, leaving 11 bases between them. Here the CDR3 DNA reads TGTGCCAGCAGCTCCACCCCAGCGTACGAGCAGTACTTC. Translation: CASSSTPAYEQYF.

In regard to this clonotype: No conserved phenylalanine or tryptophan ends this CDR3, so it is likely a read error. It is unclear where the CDR3 begins or ends on the DNA, so no DNA is shown, and the CDR3 is as TCRdb lists it. This rearrangement joins TRBV20-1 to TRBJ2-1; the D call of TRBD2 is as the table states it, not checked on the DNA. The CDR3 length equals 16 residues, ends included. Germline CDR1 is DFQATT and CDR2 is SNEGSKA (reference sequence). The CDR3 region is CSTSRPGLAGVNEQIL.

This rearrangement joins TRBV20-1 to TRBJ2-5, with D perhaps matching TRBD1 (5 bases). This CDR3 spans 12 amino acids. Germline assignment: CDR1 DFQATT and CDR2 SNEGSKA (reference sequence). In DNA, the CDR3 is TGCAGCAGAGACAGCCCTCAAAAGACCCAGTACTTC. This encodes CSRDSPQKTQYF.

About this clonotype: The junction departs from the called germline gene at one end, perhaps through a read error. V and J are TRBV6-1 and TRBJ2-3; D not certain. There are 13 residues in the CDR3. Germline V gene sequence: CDR1 MNHNS, CDR2 SASEGT. The CDR3 DNA is TGTGTCAGCAGAGACTTATCCGCAGATACGCAGTATTTT. Amino acid sequence: CVSRDLSADTQYF.